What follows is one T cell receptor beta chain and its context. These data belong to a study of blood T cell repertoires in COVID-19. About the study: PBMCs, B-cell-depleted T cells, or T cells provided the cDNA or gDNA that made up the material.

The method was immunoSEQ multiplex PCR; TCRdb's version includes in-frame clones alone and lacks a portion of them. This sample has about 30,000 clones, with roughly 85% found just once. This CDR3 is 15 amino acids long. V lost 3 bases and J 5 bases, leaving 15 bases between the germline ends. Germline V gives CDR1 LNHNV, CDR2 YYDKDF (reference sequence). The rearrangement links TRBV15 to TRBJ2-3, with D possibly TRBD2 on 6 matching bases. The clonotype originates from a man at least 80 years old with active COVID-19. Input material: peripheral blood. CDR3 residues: CATSRGLGVGDTQYF. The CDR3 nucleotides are TGTGCCACCAGCAGGGGACTGGGGGTAGGAGATACGCAGTATTTT.